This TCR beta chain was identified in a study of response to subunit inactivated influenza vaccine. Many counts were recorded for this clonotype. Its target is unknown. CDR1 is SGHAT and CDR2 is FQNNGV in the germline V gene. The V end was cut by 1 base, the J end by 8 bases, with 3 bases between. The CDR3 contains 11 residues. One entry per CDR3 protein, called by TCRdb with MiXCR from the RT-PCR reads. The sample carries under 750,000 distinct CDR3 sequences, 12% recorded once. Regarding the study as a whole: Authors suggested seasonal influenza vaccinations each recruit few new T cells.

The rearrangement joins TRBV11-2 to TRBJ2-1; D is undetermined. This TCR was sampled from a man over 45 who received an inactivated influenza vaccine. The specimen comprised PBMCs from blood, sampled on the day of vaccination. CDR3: CASSLVYEQFF. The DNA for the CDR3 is TGTGCCAGCAGCTTAGTCTATGAGCAGTTCTTC. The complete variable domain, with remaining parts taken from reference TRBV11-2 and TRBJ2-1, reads EAGVAQSPRYKIIEKRQSVAFWCNPISGHATLYWYQQILGQGPKLLIQFQNNGVVDDSQLPKDRFSAERLKGVDSTLKIQPAKLEDSAVYLCASSLVYEQFFGPGTRLTVL.